Listed here is a single T cell receptor (beta chain). The antigen is unknown. The sample is drawn from a study of shared clonotypes between healthy human individuals. Overall study findings and caveats: Exclusively blood specimens were collected; tissue repertoires likely differ.

Germline CDR1 is MDHEN and CDR2 is SYDVKM. With 3 bases clipped from V and 7 bases from J, the junction kept 20 bases outside the gene matches. CDR3 size: 18 residues. This table comes from immunoSEQ multiplex PCR, and its TCRdb copy is limited to in-frame clones, with some not included. The table lists about 870,000 clones, 85% to 95% of them singletons. Naive CD8 cells, CD45RO-negative and positively selected for CCR7, excluded terminally differentiated effector memory CD45RA+ cells. The donors were all Caucasian adults (living in Nashville, Tennessee). This sequence originates from a man between 25 and 39 years old in good health. What was sequenced was naive CD8+ T cells sorted from blood. The chain combines TRBV28 with TRBJ2-7, with 8 nucleotides matching TRBD2. Here the CDR3 DNA reads TGTGCCAGCAGTTTTGTCGGGAGGGCCTTAGAGTTTTCGGAAGAGCAGTACTTC. This translates into CASSFVGRALEFSEEQYF.